The present T cell receptor beta chain was sequenced within a study of breast tumors, draining lymph nodes, adjacent tissues (dated by TCRdb to the mid-2010s). Regarding the complete study: In breast cancer patients, the study compared the TCR beta repertoires of tumor, adjacent nontumor tissue and axillary lymph nodes. In human breast cancer, the study set out to evaluate how tumor, surrounding tissue and draining lymph node repertoires relate to one another and whether T cells may move between these sites. The research as a whole found: Rather than being directly demonstrated, the conclusion that tumor T cells originate in lymph nodes was presented as consistent with a hypothesis. Tumor and nontumor tissue repertoires were significantly more similar in luminal-like than in basal-like breast cancer. Tumor T-cell repertoires showed less diversity than lymph node repertoires and more diversity than nontumor tissue repertoires, and tumor T-cell repertoires showed preferential V and J gene usage. The data were considered consistent with the idea that most tumor T cells come from the lymph node and then expand in tumor tissue.

The data were produced on an Illumina HiSeq 2000. TCR beta chain libraries were generated through multiplex PCR amplification. The amplified TCR beta chain products were analyzed by high-throughput sequencing. TCRdb reanalyzed the raw reads on its own, using fastp at Q25 for trimming and MiXCR for clone calling, and kept in-frame beta chains. Entries that share a CDR3 protein sequence are merged under the most common genes and DNA. This sample comprises 250,000 or so distinct CDR3 sequences, under 35% of them detected only once. The top ten hold 1.1% of the sample. The sample holds many counts of this clonotype. It lacks a known antigen. No quality values exist for individual bases; no much larger clone is one base distant. The axillary draining lymph nodes of breast cancer patients were the source of the lymph node samples. The CDR3 covers 13 residues, taking in both the cysteine and the phenylalanine. Solely the CDR3 DNA is kept, with 39 bases framed from the first base. Via the germline V gene (reference sequence), CDR1 is DFQATT and CDR2 SNEGSKA. V gives up 6 bases and J gives up 2 bases, and the segment between their germline ends measures 14 bases.

Sequenced material: axillary lymph node tissue. The receptor's source is a female donor with breast cancer. Some clones in this sample may be carry-over from other donors' samples. Recombination linked TRBV20-1 to TRBJ2-7; the D gene is not confidently resolved. The CDR3 protein is CSASTGAAYEQYF. In nucleotide form, the sequence is TGCAGTGCCTCGACGGGTGCCGCCTACGAGCAGTACTTC.